The entry below describes one T cell receptor (beta chain). The study drew participants aged about 18 to 89 years from some 24 US areas. The CDR3 loop spans 15 amino acids. With 2 bases clipped from V and 4 bases from J, the junction kept 4 bases outside the gene matches. CDR1 and CDR2 from the germline V gene are SGHAT and FQNNGV. The assay was immunoSEQ multiplex PCR, and TCRdb's table has in-frame clones only and misses some. The table records some 250,000 clones, approximately 84% of them present only once. The sample is drawn from a study of blood T cell repertoires in COVID-19. Sequences were obtained from PBMCs or T cells enriched from blood (not recorded which). J is TRBJ2-7 and V is TRBV11-2, with 11 bases lining up with TRBD1. This receptor was identified in a woman aged 40 to 50 with acute COVID-19. This CDR3 reads CASSLRTGGVYEQYF. The DNA of the CDR3 is TGTGCCAGCAGCTTAAGGACAGGGGGCGTTTACGAGCAGTACTTC. Full variable domain (missing parts from reference TRBV11-2 and TRBJ2-7): EAGVAQSPRYKIIEKRQSVAFWCNPISGHATLYWYQQILGQGPKLLIQFQNNGVVDDSQLPKDRFSAERLKGVDSTLKIQPAKLEDSAVYLCASSLRTGGVYEQYFGPGTRLTVT.